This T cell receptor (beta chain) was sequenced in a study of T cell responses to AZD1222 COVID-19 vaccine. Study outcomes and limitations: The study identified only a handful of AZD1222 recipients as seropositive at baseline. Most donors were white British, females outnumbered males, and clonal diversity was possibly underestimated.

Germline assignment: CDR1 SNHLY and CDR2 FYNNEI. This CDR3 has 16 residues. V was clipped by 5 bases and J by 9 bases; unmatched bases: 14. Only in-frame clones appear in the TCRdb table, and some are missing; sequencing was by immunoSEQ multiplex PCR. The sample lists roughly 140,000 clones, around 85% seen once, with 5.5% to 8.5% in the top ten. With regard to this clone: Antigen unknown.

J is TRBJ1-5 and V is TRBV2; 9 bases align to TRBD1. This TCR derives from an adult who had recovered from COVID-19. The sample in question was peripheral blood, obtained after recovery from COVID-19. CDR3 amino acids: CASSKADRGFSGPQHF. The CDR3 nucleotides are TGTGCCAGCAGTAAGGCGGACAGGGGATTCTCGGGGCCCCAGCATTTT.